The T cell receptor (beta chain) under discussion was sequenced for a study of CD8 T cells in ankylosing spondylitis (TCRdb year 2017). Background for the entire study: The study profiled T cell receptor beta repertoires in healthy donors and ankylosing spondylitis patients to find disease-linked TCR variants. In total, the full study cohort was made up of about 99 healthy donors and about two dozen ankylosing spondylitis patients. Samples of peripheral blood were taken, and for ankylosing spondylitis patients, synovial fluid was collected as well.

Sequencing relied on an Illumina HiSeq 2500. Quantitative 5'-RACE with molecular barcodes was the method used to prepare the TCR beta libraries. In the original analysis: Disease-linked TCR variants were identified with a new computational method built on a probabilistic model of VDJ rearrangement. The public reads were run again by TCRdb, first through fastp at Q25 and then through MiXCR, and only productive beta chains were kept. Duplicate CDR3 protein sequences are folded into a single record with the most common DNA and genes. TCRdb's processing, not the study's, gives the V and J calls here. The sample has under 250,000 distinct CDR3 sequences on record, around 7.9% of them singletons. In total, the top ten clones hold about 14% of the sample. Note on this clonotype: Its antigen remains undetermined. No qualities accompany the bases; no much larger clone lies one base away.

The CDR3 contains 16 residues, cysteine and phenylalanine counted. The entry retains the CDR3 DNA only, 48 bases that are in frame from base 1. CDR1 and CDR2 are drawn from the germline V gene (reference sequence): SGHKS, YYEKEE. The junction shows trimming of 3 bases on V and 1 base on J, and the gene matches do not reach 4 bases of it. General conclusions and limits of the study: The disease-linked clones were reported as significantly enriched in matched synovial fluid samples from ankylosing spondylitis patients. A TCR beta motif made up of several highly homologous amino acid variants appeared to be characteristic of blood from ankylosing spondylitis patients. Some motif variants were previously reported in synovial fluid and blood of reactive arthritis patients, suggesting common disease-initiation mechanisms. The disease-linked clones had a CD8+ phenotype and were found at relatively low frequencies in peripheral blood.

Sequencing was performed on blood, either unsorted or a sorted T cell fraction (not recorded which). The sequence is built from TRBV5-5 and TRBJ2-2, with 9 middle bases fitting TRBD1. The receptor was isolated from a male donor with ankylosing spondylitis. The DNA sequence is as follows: TGTGCCAGCAGCTATCCGGGACAGGGGAACACCGGGGAGCTGTTTTTT. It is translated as CASSYPGQGNTGELFF.